This note documents a single TCR beta chain sequence. This clone was counted between two and nine times. Its recognized antigen is unknown. No much larger clone exists at a distance of one base, and base qualities are not known. Other DNA sequences of this sample code for an identical CDR3. Library prep was done by the immunoSEQ multiplex PCR assay. A mixture of 60 forward primers for TCR Vbeta segments and 13 reverse primers for TCR Jbeta segments was used in the multiplex PCR. The CDR3 region of rearranged TCR beta genes was amplified from genomic DNA with a multiplex PCR assay. The Illumina HiSeq System was used to sequence the amplified TCR beta libraries as 87-base-pair reads. Turning to the authors' computational methods: In a later analysis, approximately 74 million unique TCR beta chains were counted across the 666 repertoires, and approximately 11 million of these chains were shared by at least two donors. Raw reads were error-corrected and collapsed into unique sequences by a nearest-neighbor algorithm in which closely related sequences were merged to remove PCR and sequencing errors. Alignment of CDR3 sequences to IMGT reference sequences was used to assign V, D and J gene segments. Each retained sequence needed at least a six-nucleotide match to both a V gene segment and a J gene segment. A rearrangement counted as productive if the CDR3 had no stop codons and remained in frame with V and J, and every other rearrangement counted as non-productive. Following IMGT convention, CDR3 was defined as the stretch from the second conserved V-encoded cysteine to the conserved J-encoded phenylalanine. In an earlier analysis of roughly 610 of the donors, sequences lacking an unambiguous match to a single V gene segment were excluded. In an earlier analysis of almost 600 of the donors, a V segment was called functional when productive rearrangements were above 56.7%, and segregating when the standard deviation between donors exceeded 5%. To diagnose cytomegalovirus status from the catalog of TCR beta chain sequences, a statistical classification framework was built. In a later analysis, V and J genes were assigned by comparing TCR nucleotide sequences against IMGT/GENE-DB human TR gene sequences. The TCRdist pipeline was used in a later analysis to assign CDR3 sequences and most-parsimonious VDJ recombination scenarios. In a later analysis, every TCR beta chain was defined by the combination of its CDR3 amino acid sequence and its V-gene family, and reads without a unique V-gene family were dropped. To address suspected cross-contamination and a sequencing artifact, a later analysis removed approximately 600 highly shared, low-generation-probability nucleotide sequences. A later analysis calculated a clonal expansion index for each public chain from normalized within-repertoire ranks of inferred template counts. In a later analysis, generation probabilities were computed using a VDJ recombination model fitted to out-of-frame rearrangements, and the results were checked against IGoR. A later analysis scored TCR-TCR, TCR-HLA and TCR-CMV co-occurrence with hypergeometric tests, applying a repertoire-size bias correction to TCR pairs. False discovery rates were estimated in a later analysis by permuting HLA or CMV assignments 20 times. A later analysis grouped co-occurring TCRs with DBSCAN, adding TCRdist sequence similarity when clustering within HLA-allele-positive subsets. Repertoires with fewer than 30,000 or more than 120,000 public chains, plus five repertoires with anomalous nucleotide sharing, were excluded from co-occurrence clustering. Entries here come from immuneACCESS through TCRdb and include only in-frame sequences with V and J called. Some clones fail to appear in such tables; in the studies checked, an unresolved V gene covers under half of the shortfall, and the cause of the remainder is unknown. The DNA gave D and trimming, while V, J and clone size come from that table. This sample comprises around 130,000 clones, 60% to 85% of them detected only once. The top ten constitute about 1.8% of the sample.

The CDR3, from cysteine to phenylalanine, totals 14 residues. The kept DNA is CDR3 alone, 42 bases in frame from the first base. The germline V gene (reference sequence) supplies CDR1 MNHEY and CDR2 SMNVEV. V is reduced by 3 bases and J by 3 bases, leaving a spacing of 9 bases between them. The source of the sample is a study of cytomegalovirus exposure and HLA in healthy donors (dated by TCRdb to about 2017). Background on the whole study: In an earlier analysis of fewer than 750 of the donors, 276 Gb of sequence data and approximately 100 million unique TCR beta sequences from 150 million to 200 million T cells were reported. Class I and class II HLA loci were covered by the typing at four-digit resolution. In the later analysis, no new phenotypic data were used to find candidate immune exposures; instead, reliance was placed on TCR beta sequences and their occurrence across donors. Typing coverage varied by locus: about 620-630 donors for A, B, C, DRB1 and DQB1; approximately 560 for DQA1; approximately 610 for DPA1; about 450 for DPB1. Alongside the repertoire data, information on donor age, sex, ethnicity and CMV serostatus was compiled. Along with the roughly 710-subject first cohort, a separate validation cohort of over 90 different subjects was used. Of the roughly 420 genotyped donors, roughly 76% were placed in the genetic ancestry cluster associated with self-reported Caucasian donors. A later genetic analysis took genome-wide SNP genotypes for about three fifths of the roughly 700 donors and used that subset as a discovery cohort. Using immunosequencing, the study profiled T cell repertoires from approximately 700 subjects and related those repertoires to cytomegalovirus serostatus. Several DR-DQ haplotypes were treated as single units for association and clustering because of strong linkage in the cohort. The study combined high-throughput TCR immunosequencing, statistical association of individual TCRs with disease status, and machine learning to predict cytomegalovirus infection status. Among about 400 genotyped donors of the cohort, an average of roughly 230,000 unique TCR beta nucleotide sequences was sequenced per donor, of which about 19% were non-productive. An earlier analysis of some 500 of the donors used high-throughput TCR beta sequencing to judge whether each TCR beta V gene segment behaved as functional or pseudogenic. The aim of the study was to test whether cataloging public T cell receptors could identify signatures of past pathogen exposure. Approximately 300 gigabases of sequencing data and about 92 million unique TCR sequences made up an early release that covered nearly 650 HLA-typed donors. Every repertoire in the discovery cohort had been generated on one and the same sequencing platform. In a later analysis, previously published TCR beta repertoires from more than 500 donors were re-analyzed and high-resolution HLA genotyping was added so that TCR occurrence patterns could be studied. Results the study describes overall, beyond this receptor: Because HLA typing was unavailable for some donors at each locus, only the typed subset was used in association tests. Assigning TCR associations to individual alleles was difficult when HLA alleles, especially DR and DQ, strongly co-occurred. According to a later analysis, most CMV-associated TCR beta chains appeared to be HLA-restricted, and the HLA associations seemed to be driven largely by CMV exposure. The classifier was reported to diagnose cytomegalovirus status with high specificity and sensitivity in both the original and validation cohorts. In a later analysis, around 15,000 TCR beta sequences were associated with specific HLA alleles at a false discovery rate of 0.05. Immune exposure information for the cohort was limited to CMV serostatus. The authors suggested that the approach could potentially be generalized to other disease states and immunological phenotypes. A later analysis found that TCR association rates varied across HLA loci, with DRB1 alleles showing the most associated TCRs and HLA-C alleles the fewest. Linkage disequilibrium might explain the correlated functional status among segregating V segments, but an unknown experimental factor could not be ruled out. In the study, some 180 TCR beta chains were listed as associated with cytomegalovirus. In an earlier analysis of 450 to 750 of the donors, most TCR beta V segments appeared in productive rearrangements about 90% or about 30% of the time, broadly matching IMGT annotations. In a later genetic analysis, a missense DCLRE1C variant was associated with V-gene and J-gene trimming of TCR beta chains, and the association was replicated in an independent cohort. The cohort was sequenced for TCR beta chains only, and without alpha or paired-chain data the features that could be detected were limited. A further reported finding was that TCR beta sequences accurately predicted the HLA-A and HLA-B alleles for most subjects in the first cohort. In a later analysis, HLA-associated TCR beta chains were found to be more clonally expanded and to have lower generation probabilities than equally common non-associated chains. In vitro tests confirmed that a few of the cytomegalovirus-associated TCR beta chains recognize cytomegalovirus antigens. Compared with the approximately 670-donor mean, donors in an Asian-associated ancestry cluster had fewer N-insertions in productive TCRs, according to a later genetic analysis. According to a later analysis, parvovirus B19, influenza, CMV and Epstein-Barr virus appeared linked to several top co-occurrence clusters. Presence/absence analyses assumed roughly uniform sequencing depth across donors, an assumption that may not hold. A group of highly shared sequence variants was considered likely to be a technical artifact of the sequencing pipeline. Some IMGT-functional V segments, including TRBV6-2 and TRBV6-3, could not be distinguished by the 87-base-pair reads and were therefore excluded. Most TCR sequences were seen in very few donors, while some public TCRs were found in many individuals. Roughly 17 rarely observed V segments, including chromosome 9 orphons, were excluded from the earlier analysis of approximately 500 of the donors because counts were too low.

The cohort comprised some 680 healthy bone marrow donors. Cohort members were all nominally healthy when sampled, although unrecorded immune exposures were likely present. The donor was CMV seronegative and belonged to the group of under 400 seronegative cohort members. A peripheral blood sample was collected from each donor, and TCR beta sequencing was performed on peripheral blood mononuclear cells. The Qiagen DNeasy Blood Extraction Kit was used to extract genomic DNA from the blood cell samples. The origin of this receptor is a woman aged 40 to 50 in good health and CMV-seronegative. In this chain, TRBV27 is recombined with TRBJ2-1, with TRBD2 perhaps the D gene, on 6 matching bases. Material: PBMCs. The DNA sequence is as follows: TGTGCCAGCAGTTTGTCGCGGGGCTACAATGAGCAGTTCTTC. Its amino acids are CASSLSRGYNEQFF.